This record concerns one TCR beta chain sequence. The antigen remains undetermined. Assay used: immunoSEQ multiplex PCR; TCRdb lists only in-frame clones, some missing. This repertoire shows roughly 48,000 clones, 75% to 90% found once; its top ten account for about 5.2%. The sample originates from a study of T cell responses to AZD1222 COVID-19 vaccine. Regarding the study as a whole: Reports indicate that nearly half of spike-specific TCRs are directed at unmutated variant regions. Baseline seropositivity occurred in only a handful of AZD1222 recipients. Sampling captured repertoires only after the peak T cell response.

The CDR3 sequence is 13 residues long. Trimming took 9 bases from V and 2 from J, leaving 11 bases between them. Germline values: CDR1 KGHDR, CDR2 SFDVKD. This material consisted of peripheral blood, taken 28 days after the second AZD1222 dose. The V call is TRBV24-1, the J call TRBJ2-3; either TRBD1 or TRBD2 may supply D (5 bases each). The sequence was obtained from an adult who received the AZD1222 COVID-19 vaccine. CDR3: CATRDGPTDTQYF. DNA for the CDR3: TGTGCCACCCGGGACGGCCCCACAGATACGCAGTATTTT.